This is a list of T cell receptor beta chains from one sample in a study of CD8 T cells in ankylosing spondylitis. TCRdb reprocessed the 5' RACE reads with MiXCR, giving one entry per CDR3 protein. The sample consists of around 490,000 distinct CDR3 sequences, 5.3% of them appearing once. Sequencing was done on a sample of blood, either unsorted or a sorted T cell fraction (not recorded which). The receptors originated from a male donor with ankylosing spondylitis. CDR3s leave out the opening cysteine and the closing phenylalanine or tryptophan.

>13|TRBV10-3|TRBJ2-1
AISYSGRLGNEQF
>12|TRBV20-1|TRBJ2-3
SAIKDRVADTQY
>12|TRBV20-1|TRBJ1-1
SASWVPRNTEAF
>11|TRBV7-2|TRBJ1-1
ASGWDMNTEAF
>10|TRBV20-1|TRBJ2-7
SAPDSLYEQY
>13|TRBV11-2|TRBJ1-1
ASSLEPGSFAEAF
>12|TRBV29-1|TRBJ1-2
SVGGTAANYGYT
>13|TRBV6-2/TRBV6-3|TRBJ2-3
ASSYSRVSTDTQY
>13|TRBV28|TRBJ2-7
ASGSWDRGLYEQY
>15|TRBV6-2/TRBV6-3|TRBJ2-7
ASSYYPKGGFSYEQY
>13|TRBV11-2|TRBJ2-5
ASSLVWGRKETQY
>14|TRBV12-3/TRBV12-4|TRBJ1-6
ASSSDRAEYNSPLH
>12|TRBV28|TRBJ1-2
ASRPPGGSYGYT
>18|TRBV20-1|TRBJ2-1
SARERYGGRPLSSYNEQF
>14|TRBV7-2|TRBJ2-6
ASSLAYASGANVLT
>15|TRBV20-1|TRBJ1-5
SARRDRSSTFPQPQH
>14|TRBV28|TRBJ1-6
ASSSRPLLLYSPLH
>10|TRBV20-1|TRBJ2-5
SANLGQETQY
>13|TRBV7-2|TRBJ2-7
ASSSMGRGAYEQY
>14|TRBV12-3/TRBV12-4|TRBJ1-3
ASLSSGDSSGNTIY
>12|TRBV12-3/TRBV12-4|TRBJ2-2
ASSLMPNTGELF
>16|TRBV5-1|TRBJ1-1
ASSLVRQGEMWNTEAF
>9|TRBV20-1|TRBJ2-5
SAGGKETQY
>13|TRBV20-1|TRBJ2-5
SATGTSALQETQY
>13|TRBV5-1|TRBJ2-7
ASSSLNGNAYEQY
>14|TRBV15|TRBJ2-1
ATSRQAGSSYNEQF
>14|TRBV9|TRBJ2-1
ASSVFPGQGLAEQF
>12|TRBV7-6|TRBJ1-5
ASSFSTGDQPQH
>12|TRBV5-4|TRBJ2-7
ASSPGLDTYEQY
>12|TRBV2|TRBJ1-2
ASSSTVTGGGYT
>9|TRBV12-3/TRBV12-4|TRBJ1-3
ASSPLNTIY
>12|TRBV27|TRBJ1-2
ASSLQGAGYGYT
>15|TRBV27|TRBJ2-7
ASSLGPRGSFTYEQY
>11|TRBV4-2|TRBJ2-1
ASSPRSYNEQF
>12|TRBV15|TRBJ2-3
ATSRDQPTDTQY
>16|TRBV4-3|TRBJ1-4
ASSQDLLMSATNEKLF
>12|TRBV7-2|TRBJ2-7
ASSLFRGPREQY
>13|TRBV29-1|TRBJ2-1
SVGTQWSSYNEQF
>12|TRBV5-1|TRBJ1-2
ASRTGVFLGGYT
>17|TRBV7-8|TRBJ2-1
ASSLEGSPRGRSYNEQF
>13|TRBV5-1|TRBJ2-5
ASTLQGRYQETQY
>13|TRBV3-1|TRBJ2-2
ASSRGWQGTGELF
>10|TRBV20-1|TRBJ2-7
SASRSSYEQY
>11|TRBV6-2/TRBV6-3|TRBJ2-1
ASSLQVGLEQF
>13|TRBV12-3/TRBV12-4|TRBJ1-2
ATRRTGGVQAGYT
>11|TRBV7-3|TRBJ1-1
ASSFVRETEAF
>15|TRBV6-5|TRBJ2-5
ASSYSIPVRGQETQY
>14|TRBV14|TRBJ2-5
ASSQDRGGGEETQY
>11|TRBV10-3|TRBJ2-7
AISDKPGNEQY
>12|TRBV7-9|TRBJ2-5
ASSLFLDIETQY
>14|TRBV10-3|TRBJ2-4
AISDMRAASQNIQY
>14|TRBV4-2|TRBJ2-5
ASSQLGGTSQETQY
>15|TRBV18|TRBJ2-3
ASSPPGTSGTTDTQY
>13|TRBV5-1|TRBJ2-3
ASSPRTRSTDTQY